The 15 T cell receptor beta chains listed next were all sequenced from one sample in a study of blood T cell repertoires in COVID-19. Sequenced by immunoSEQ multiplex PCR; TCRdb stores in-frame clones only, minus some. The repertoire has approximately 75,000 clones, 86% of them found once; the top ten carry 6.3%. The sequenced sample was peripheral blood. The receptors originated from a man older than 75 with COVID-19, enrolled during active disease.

CDR3 sequence reads: CASSFLGTGADEQYF. The CDR3 nucleotides are TGCGCCAGCAGCTTCCTCGGGACAGGGGCCGACGAGCAGTACTTC. The chain has TRBV5-1 and TRBJ2-7, with 10 bases matching TRBD1. The CDR3 has 15 amino acids. Germline-derived CDR1 and CDR2 are SGHRS and YFSETQ. V lost 2 bases and J lost 5; bases outside the gene matches: 7.

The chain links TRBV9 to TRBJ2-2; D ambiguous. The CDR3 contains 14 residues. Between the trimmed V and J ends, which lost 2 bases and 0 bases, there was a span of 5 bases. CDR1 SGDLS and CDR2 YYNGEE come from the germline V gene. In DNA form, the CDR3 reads TGTGCCAGCAGCGTGGTAGCGAACACCGGGGAGCTGTTTTTT. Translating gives CASSVVANTGELFF.

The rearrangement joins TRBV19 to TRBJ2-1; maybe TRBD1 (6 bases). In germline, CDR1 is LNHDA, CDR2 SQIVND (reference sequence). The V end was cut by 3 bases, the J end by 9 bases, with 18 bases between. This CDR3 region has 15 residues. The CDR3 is CASSIEQGGPREQFF. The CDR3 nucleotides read TGTGCCAGTAGTATCGAACAGGGTGGCCCCCGTGAGCAGTTCTTC.

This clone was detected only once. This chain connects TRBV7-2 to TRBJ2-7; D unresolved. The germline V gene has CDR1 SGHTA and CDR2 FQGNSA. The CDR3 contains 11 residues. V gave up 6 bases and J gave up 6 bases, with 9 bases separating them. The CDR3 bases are TGTGCCAGCAGTTTTGGCACCGAGCAGTACTTC. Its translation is CASSFGTEQYF.

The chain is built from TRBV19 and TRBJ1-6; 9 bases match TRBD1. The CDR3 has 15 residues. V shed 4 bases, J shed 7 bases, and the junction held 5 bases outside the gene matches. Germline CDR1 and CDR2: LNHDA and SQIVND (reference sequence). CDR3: CASSNWGQGNSPLHF. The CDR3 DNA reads TGTGCCAGTAGTAATTGGGGACAGGGAAATTCACCCCTCCACTTT.

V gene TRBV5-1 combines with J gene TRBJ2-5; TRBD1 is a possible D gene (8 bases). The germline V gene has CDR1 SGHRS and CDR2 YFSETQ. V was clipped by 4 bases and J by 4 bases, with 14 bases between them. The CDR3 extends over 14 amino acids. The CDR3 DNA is TGCGCCAGCAGCCTTACAGGGGGGGGAGAGACCCAGTACTTC. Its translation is CASSLTGGGETQYF.

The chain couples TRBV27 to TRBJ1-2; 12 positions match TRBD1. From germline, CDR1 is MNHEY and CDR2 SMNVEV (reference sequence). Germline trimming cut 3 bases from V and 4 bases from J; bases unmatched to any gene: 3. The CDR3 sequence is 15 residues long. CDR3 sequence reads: CASSLGQGASYGYTF. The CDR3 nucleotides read TGTGCCAGCAGTTTGGGACAGGGGGCGAGCTATGGCTACACCTTC.

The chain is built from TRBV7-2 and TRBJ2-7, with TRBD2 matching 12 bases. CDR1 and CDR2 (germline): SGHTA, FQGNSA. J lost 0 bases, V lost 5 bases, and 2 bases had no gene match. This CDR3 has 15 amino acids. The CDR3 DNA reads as TGTGCCAGCAGCCCGACTAGCGGGAGCTCCTACGAGCAGTACTTC. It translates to CASSPTSGSSYEQYF.

As DNA, the CDR3 is TGTGCCACTAAGACAGGGCAAGCCGGGGAGCTGTTTTTT. Protein: CATKTGQAGELFF. V and J are TRBV27 and TRBJ2-2; 7 bases are shared with TRBD1. CDR3 size: 13 residues. Germline V gene data show CDR1 as MNHEY and CDR2 as SMNVEV (reference sequence). J gave up 6 bases and V 10 bases, and 8 bases lay outside the gene matches.

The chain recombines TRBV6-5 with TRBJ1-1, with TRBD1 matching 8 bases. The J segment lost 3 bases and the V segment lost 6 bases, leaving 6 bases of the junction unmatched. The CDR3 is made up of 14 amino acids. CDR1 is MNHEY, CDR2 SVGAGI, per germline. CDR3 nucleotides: TGTGCCAGCAGCCCGGACAGGGCCGACACTGAAGCTTTCTTT. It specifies CASSPDRADTEAFF.

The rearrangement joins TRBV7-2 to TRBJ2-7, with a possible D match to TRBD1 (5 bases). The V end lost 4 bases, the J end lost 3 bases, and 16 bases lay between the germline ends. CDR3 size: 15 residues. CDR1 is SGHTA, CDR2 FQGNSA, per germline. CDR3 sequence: CASSSTGVSNYEQYF. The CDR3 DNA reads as TGTGCCAGCAGCTCTACAGGAGTATCGAACTACGAGCAGTACTTC.

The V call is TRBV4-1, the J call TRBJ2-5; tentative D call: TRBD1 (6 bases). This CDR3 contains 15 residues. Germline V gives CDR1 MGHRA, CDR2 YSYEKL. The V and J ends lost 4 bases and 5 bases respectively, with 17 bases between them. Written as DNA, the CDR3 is TGCGCCAGCAGCCGCCTACAGGGTATTGGTGAGACCCAGTACTTC. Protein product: CASSRLQGIGETQYF.

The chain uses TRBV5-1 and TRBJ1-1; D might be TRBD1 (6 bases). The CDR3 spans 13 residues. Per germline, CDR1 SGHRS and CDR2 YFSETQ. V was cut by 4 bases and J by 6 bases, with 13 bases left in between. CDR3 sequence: CASSPGRGSEAFF. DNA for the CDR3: TGCGCCAGCAGCCCGGGGAGGGGGTCTGAAGCTTTCTTT.

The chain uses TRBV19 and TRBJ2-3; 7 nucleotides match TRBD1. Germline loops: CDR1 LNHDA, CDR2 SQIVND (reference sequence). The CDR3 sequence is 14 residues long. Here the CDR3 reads CATIGGRDTDTQYF. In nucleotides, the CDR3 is TGTGCTACGATAGGGGGCAGGGACACAGATACGCAGTATTTT.

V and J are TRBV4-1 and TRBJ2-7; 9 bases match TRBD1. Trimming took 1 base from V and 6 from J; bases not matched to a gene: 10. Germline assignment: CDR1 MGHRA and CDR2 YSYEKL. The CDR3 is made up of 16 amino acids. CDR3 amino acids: CASSQGPGTGFGEQYF. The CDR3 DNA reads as TGCGCCAGCAGCCAAGGACCGGGGACAGGGTTTGGCGAGCAGTACTTC.